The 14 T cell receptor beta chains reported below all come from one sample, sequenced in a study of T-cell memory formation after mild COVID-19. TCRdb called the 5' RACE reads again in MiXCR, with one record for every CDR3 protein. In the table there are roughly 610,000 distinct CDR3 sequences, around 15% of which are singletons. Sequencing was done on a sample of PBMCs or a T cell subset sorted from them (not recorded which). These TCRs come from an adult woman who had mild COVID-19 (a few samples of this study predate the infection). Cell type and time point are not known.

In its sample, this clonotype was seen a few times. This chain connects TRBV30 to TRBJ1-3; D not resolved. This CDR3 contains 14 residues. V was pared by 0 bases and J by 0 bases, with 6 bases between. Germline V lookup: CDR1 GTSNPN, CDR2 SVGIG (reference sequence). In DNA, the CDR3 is TGTGCCTGGAGTGTTGAGAACTCTGGAAACACCATATATTTT. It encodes CAWSVENSGNTIYF.

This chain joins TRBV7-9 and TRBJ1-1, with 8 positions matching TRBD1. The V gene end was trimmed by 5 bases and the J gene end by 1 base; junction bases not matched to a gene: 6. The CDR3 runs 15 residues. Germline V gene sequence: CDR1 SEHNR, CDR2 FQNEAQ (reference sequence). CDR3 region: CASSLRTGSNTEAFF. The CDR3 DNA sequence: TGTGCCAGCAGCCTCAGGACAGGGTCGAACACTGAAGCTTTCTTT. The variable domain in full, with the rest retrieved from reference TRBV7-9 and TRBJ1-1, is DTGVSQNPRHKITKRGQNVTFRCDPISEHNRLYWYRQTLGQGPEFLTYFQNEAQLEKSRLLSDRFSAERPKGSFSTLEIQRTEQGDSAMYLCASSLRTGSNTEAFFGQGTRLTVV.

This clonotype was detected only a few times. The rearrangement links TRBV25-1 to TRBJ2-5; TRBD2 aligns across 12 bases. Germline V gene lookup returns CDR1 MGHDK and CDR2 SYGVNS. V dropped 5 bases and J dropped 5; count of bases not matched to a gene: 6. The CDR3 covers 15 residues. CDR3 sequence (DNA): TGTGCCAGCAGTCGACTAGCGGGAGCTCACGAGACCCAGTACTTC. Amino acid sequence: CASSRLAGAHETQYF. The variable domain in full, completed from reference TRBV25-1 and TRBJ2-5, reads EADIYQTPRYLVIGTGKKITLECSQTMGHDKMYWYQQDPGMELHLIHYSYGVNSTEKGDLSSESTVSRIRTEHFPLTLESARPSHTSQYLCASSRLAGAHETQYFGPGTRLLVL.

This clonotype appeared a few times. Here the CDR3 DNA reads TGCGCCAGCTCGAGTTTCGGCGAAGTGAATGAGCAGTTCTTC. This translates into CASSSFGEVNEQFF. This chain joins TRBV5-1 and TRBJ2-1, with D unresolved. There are 14 residues in the CDR3. Germline V gene data show CDR1 as SGHRS and CDR2 as YFSETQ. The ends were cut back, 7 bases at V and 7 bases at J, with 18 bases in the middle. The variable domain in full, with the rest retrieved from reference TRBV5-1 and TRBJ2-1, is KAGVTQTPRYLIKTRGQQVTLSCSPISGHRSVSWYQQTPGQGLQFLFEYFSETQRNKGNFPGRFSGRQFSNSRSEMNVSTLELGDSALYLCASSSFGEVNEQFFGPGTRLTVL.

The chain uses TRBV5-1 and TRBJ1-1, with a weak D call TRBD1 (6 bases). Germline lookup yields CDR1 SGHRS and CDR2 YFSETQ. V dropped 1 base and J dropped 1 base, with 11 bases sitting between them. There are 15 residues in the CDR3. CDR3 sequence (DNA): TGCGCCAGCAGCTTGAATCCAGGGGCGAACACTGAAGCTTTCTTT. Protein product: CASSLNPGANTEAFF.

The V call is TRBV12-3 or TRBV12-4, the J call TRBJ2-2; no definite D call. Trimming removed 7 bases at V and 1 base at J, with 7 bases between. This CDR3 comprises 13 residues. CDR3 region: CASTGVNTGELFF. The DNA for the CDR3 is TGTGCCAGCACTGGGGTGAACACCGGGGAGCTGTTTTTT.

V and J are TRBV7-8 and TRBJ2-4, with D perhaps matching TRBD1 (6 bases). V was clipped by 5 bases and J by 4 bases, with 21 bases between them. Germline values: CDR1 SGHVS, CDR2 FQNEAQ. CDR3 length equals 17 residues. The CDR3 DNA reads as TGTGCCAGCAGCGCTAGGCCACCGGGACAACATAAAAACATTCAGTACTTC. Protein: CASSARPPGQHKNIQYF.

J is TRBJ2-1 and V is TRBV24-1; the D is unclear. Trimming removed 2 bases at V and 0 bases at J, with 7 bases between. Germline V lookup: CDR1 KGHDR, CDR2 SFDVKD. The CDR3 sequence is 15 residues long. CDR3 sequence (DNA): TGTGCCACCAGTGATTCCCAGCTCTCCTACAATGAGCAGTTCTTC. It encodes CATSDSQLSYNEQFF.

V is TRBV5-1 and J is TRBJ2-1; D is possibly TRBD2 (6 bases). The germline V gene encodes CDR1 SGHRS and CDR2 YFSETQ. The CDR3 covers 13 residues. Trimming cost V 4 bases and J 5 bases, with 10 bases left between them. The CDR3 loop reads CASSTGGHNEQFF. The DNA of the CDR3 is TGCGCCAGCAGCACCGGAGGGCACAATGAGCAGTTCTTC.

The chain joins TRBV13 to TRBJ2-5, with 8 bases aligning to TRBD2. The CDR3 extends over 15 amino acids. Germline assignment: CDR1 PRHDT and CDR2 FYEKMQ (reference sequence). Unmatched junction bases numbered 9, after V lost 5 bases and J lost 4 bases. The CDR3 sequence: CASSLLSGSGETQYF. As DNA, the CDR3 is TGTGCCAGCAGCCTCCTAAGCGGGAGTGGAGAGACCCAGTACTTC.

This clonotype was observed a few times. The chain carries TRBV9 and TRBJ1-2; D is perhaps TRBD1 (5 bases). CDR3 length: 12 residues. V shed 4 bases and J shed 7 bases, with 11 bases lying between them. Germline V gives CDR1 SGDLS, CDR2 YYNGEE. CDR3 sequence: CASSTQEGGYTF. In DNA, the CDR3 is TGTGCCAGCAGCACACAGGAGGGTGGCTACACCTTC. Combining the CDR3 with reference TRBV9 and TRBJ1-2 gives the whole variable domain DSGVTQTPKHLITATGQRVTLRCSPRSGDLSVYWYQQSLDQGLQFLIQYYNGEERAKGNILERFSAQQFPDLHSELNLSSLELGDSALYFCASSTQEGGYTFGSGTRLTVV.

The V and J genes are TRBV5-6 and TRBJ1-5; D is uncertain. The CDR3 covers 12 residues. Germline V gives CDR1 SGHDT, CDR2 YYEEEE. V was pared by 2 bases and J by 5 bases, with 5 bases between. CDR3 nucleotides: TGTGCCAGCAGCTTTTTGGATCAGCCCCAGCATTTT. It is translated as CASSFLDQPQHF.

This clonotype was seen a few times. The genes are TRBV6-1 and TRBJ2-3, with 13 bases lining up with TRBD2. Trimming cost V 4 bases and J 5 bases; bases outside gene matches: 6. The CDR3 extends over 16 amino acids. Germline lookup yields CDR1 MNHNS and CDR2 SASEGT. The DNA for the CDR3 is TGTGCCAGCAGTGTACTAGCGGGGGGGCAGCAAGATACGCAGTATTTT. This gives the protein CASSVLAGGQQDTQYF.

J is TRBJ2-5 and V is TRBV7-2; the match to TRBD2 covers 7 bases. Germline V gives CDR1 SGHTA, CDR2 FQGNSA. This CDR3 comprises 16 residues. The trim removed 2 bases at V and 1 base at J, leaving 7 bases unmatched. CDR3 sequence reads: CASSLRSSGFQETQYF. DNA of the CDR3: TGTGCCAGCAGCTTACGGTCTAGCGGTTTCCAAGAGACCCAGTACTTC.